The text below deals with one T cell receptor beta chain. Its specificity is unknown. With a J-beta primer mix and a sample-barcoded 5' primer, a second PCR ran about 6 to 11 cycles. TCRdb recomputed calls from the 5' RACE reads with MiXCR, one row per CDR3 protein. The sample contains approximately 1.5 million distinct CDR3 sequences, approximately 43% of which appear only once. Aged about 6 to 90, donors were systemically healthy Caucasians from Russia. Total RNA amounts of at least 5 micrograms were extracted per sample. This sample stems from a study of blood T cells in healthy people across ages. Study-wide results and caveats: Conclusively comparing naive with antigen-experienced cells was impossible with unsorted PBMCs.

The CDR3 runs to 14 residues. Trimming cost V 3 bases and J 9 bases, with 15 bases left between them. Germline V CDR1 and CDR2: LGHDT, YNNKEL (reference sequence). The specimen was blood. The gene calls are TRBV3-1 and TRBJ2-1; D is possibly TRBD1 or TRBD2 (5 bases each). The origin of this receptor is a woman between 18 and 29 years old in good health. The CDR3 sequence is CASSQYGAHSEQFF. The CDR3 region has the DNA TGTGCCAGCAGCCAGTACGGGGCCCACAGTGAGCAGTTCTTC.